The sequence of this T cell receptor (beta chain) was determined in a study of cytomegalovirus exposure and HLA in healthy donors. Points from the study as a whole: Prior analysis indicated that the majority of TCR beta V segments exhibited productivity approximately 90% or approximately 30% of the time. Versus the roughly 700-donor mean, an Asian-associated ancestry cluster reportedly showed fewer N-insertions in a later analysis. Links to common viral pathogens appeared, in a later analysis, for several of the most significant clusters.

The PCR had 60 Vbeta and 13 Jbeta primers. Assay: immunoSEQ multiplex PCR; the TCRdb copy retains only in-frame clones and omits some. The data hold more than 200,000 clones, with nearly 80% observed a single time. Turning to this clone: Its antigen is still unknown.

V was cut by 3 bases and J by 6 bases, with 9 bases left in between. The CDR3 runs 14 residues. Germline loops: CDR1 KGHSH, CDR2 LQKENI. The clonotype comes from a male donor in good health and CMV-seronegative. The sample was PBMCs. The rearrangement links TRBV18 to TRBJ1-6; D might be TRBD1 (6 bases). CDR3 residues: CASSPVDSNSPLHF. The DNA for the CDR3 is TGTGCCAGCTCACCTGTGGACAGTAATTCACCCCTCCACTTT.